This is a list of T cell receptor beta chains from one sample in a study of cytomegalovirus exposure and HLA in healthy donors. Using immunoSEQ multiplex PCR, the repertoire was profiled, and TCRdb retains in-frame clones only, with some absent. The sample consists of some 150,000 clones, over 60% of them appearing once. The sequencing input was PBMCs. The receptors stem from a man aged 35 to 55 in good health and CMV-seropositive. CDR3s include the opening cysteine and the closing phenylalanine or tryptophan.

j_call v_call cdr3_aa
TRBJ2-1 TRBV19 CASSIMGDEQFF
TRBJ1-4 TRBV28 CASSGRGREKLFF
TRBJ2-7 TRBV7-8 CASSPSGGGRYEQYF
TRBJ2-1 TRBV5-1 CASSPGTGGHEQFF
TRBJ2-7 TRBV7-9 CASSLGVGSPSEQYF
TRBJ2-2 TRBV6-5 CASSYSMGQGPGELFF
TRBJ1-4 TRBV7-8 CATAGHTLEKLFF
TRBJ2-5 TRBV19 CASTTKEAGQGAETQYF
TRBJ2-7 TRBV5-1 CASSPSGLEFYEQYF
TRBJ1-2 TRBV9 CASSPTGQTNYGYTF
TRBJ2-3 TRBV30 CAWRPGTMTDTQYF
TRBJ2-1 TRBV29-1 CSARPSQGGNEQFF
TRBJ1-2 TRBV9 CASSGRTGGFSYTF
TRBJ2-3 TRBV5-1 CASKPGQTDTQYF
TRBJ1-1 TRBV4-1 CASSQDRTGMNTEAFF
TRBJ2-5 TRBV5-1 CASSPPVGGEAETQYF
TRBJ2-3 TRBV7-3 CASSLLGGTSTDTQYF
TRBJ1-1 TRBV6-5 CASSTGRGLAEAFF
TRBJ1-2 TRBV30 CAWSRDRGYGYTF
TRBJ1-5 TRBV30 CAWSAYNQPQHF
TRBJ2-7 TRBV19 CASSTQGSHDEQYF
TRBJ1-4 TRBV6-1 CAGGTGGIEKLFF
TRBJ1-3 TRBV18 CASSPQEGLGRNTIYF
TRBJ1-1 TRBV6-6 CASSPGVEAFF
TRBJ2-6 TRBV27 CATRRAGANVLTF
TRBJ2-1 TRBV4-2 CASSQPLGLANGNEQFF
TRBJ1-4 TRBV6-6 CASSMDRGSTNEKLFF
TRBJ1-1 TRBV7-9 CASSPRQGVGTEAFF
TRBJ1-4 TRBV15 CATSRDPARGEKLFF
TRBJ2-2 TRBV15 CATSATGNTGELFF
TRBJ2-1 TRBV9 CASQKSVDNEQFF
TRBJ2-5 TRBV5-1 CASSFGTSGRVETQYF
TRBJ2-7 TRBV4-1 CASSNTGGSSYEQYF
TRBJ2-7 TRBV6-1 CASTLDRAAYEQYF
TRBJ2-1 TRBV19 CASSIAEGPYNEQFF
TRBJ2-2 TRBV27 CASSLGGGVGELFF
TRBJ2-1 TRBV6-6 CASSYSIASENEQFF
TRBJ1-5 TRBV4-1 CASSQDSRNQPQHF
TRBJ1-2 TRBV2 CASNVQGGYGYTF
TRBJ2-1 TRBV2 CASSEALGLAGENEQFF
TRBJ2-7 TRBV21-1 CASSKASTKSSYEQYF
NA TRBV15 CATSTTSFDEQYF
TRBJ1-2 TRBV7-2 CASSAIRTVTLYTF
TRBJ1-4 TRBV30 CAWSGGTGLDEKLFF
NA TRBV15 CATSRDLVGGDEQYF
TRBJ1-3 TRBV14 CASSLRRGSTGNTIYF
TRBJ2-7 TRBV27 CASSLVFGGSFSSYEQYF
TRBJ2-1 TRBV27 CASSPSRGHNEQFF
TRBJ2-2 TRBV5-6 CASSLTLADPRWTGELFF
TRBJ1-6 TRBV2 CASSELQVRNSPLHF
TRBJ1-3 TRBV10-3 CAITSGHDSGNTIYF
TRBJ2-1 TRBV5-1 CASSPTSGRVHEQFF
TRBJ1-1 TRBV11-3 CASSLDGQGVNTEAFF
TRBJ1-1 TRBV7-8 CASSLKDRVTEAFF
TRBJ2-3 TRBV5-1 CASSSQPLSSGSTDTQYF
TRBJ1-5 TRBV19 CASSMGRTGAQPQHF
TRBJ2-7 TRBV6-4 CASSALYEQYF
TRBJ1-2 TRBV5-6 CASSWTGPNYGYTF